The 18 T cell receptor beta chains given below trace back to one sample, sequenced in a study of cytomegalovirus exposure and HLA in healthy donors. Primers included in the PCR were 60 Vbeta and 13 Jbeta primers. The data were produced by immunoSEQ multiplex PCR, yet TCRdb's version contains in-frame clones alone and is incomplete. The table lists roughly 86,000 clones, around 66% of them singletons. The sequencing sample was made of PBMCs. The origin of the receptors is a man between 25 and 39 years old in good health and CMV-seronegative.

The chain employs TRBV7-9 and TRBJ2-3; D ambiguous. Germline V gives CDR1 SEHNR, CDR2 FQNEAQ (reference sequence). V lost 2 bases, J lost 6 bases, and 18 bases lay in between. The CDR3 has 16 residues. This chain's CDR3 is CASSLSMIQTADTQYF. The CDR3, as DNA: TGTGCCAGCAGCTTAAGTATGATTCAAACCGCGGATACGCAGTATTTT.

The chain has TRBV7-2 and TRBJ2-1, with a possible D match to TRBD2 (6 bases). Germline CDR1 and CDR2: SGHTA and FQGNSA. Trimming removed 2 bases at V and 7 bases at J, with 12 bases between. The CDR3 is 14 amino acids. CDR3 region: CASSLSRGRNEQFF. The CDR3 DNA reads as TGTGCCAGCAGCTTATCTCGGGGGAGGAATGAGCAGTTCTTC. Full variable domain (remainder filled in from reference TRBV7-2 and TRBJ2-1): GAGVSQSPSNKVTEKGKDVELRCDPISGHTALYWYRQSLGQGLEFLIYFQGNSAPDKSGLPSDRFSAERTGGSVSTLTIQRTQQEDSAVYLCASSLSRGRNEQFFGPGTRLTVL.

J is TRBJ1-4 and V is TRBV7-9; maybe TRBD1 (6 bases). Trimming removed 5 bases from V and 3 bases from J, with 16 bases in between. This CDR3 is 16 amino acids long. In germline, CDR1 is SEHNR, CDR2 FQNEAQ (reference sequence). This CDR3 is CASSTSGVRANEKLFF. The CDR3 region has the DNA TGTGCCAGCAGCACCTCAGGGGTCAGGGCTAATGAAAAACTGTTTTTT.

This clone turned up a few times. The V gene is TRBV6-1, the J gene TRBJ1-6; 8 bases match TRBD1. The junction had 9 bases not matched to a gene; V was cut back by 1 base and J by 13 bases. The V gene's germline CDR1 is MNHNS and CDR2 SASEGT. This CDR3 region has 15 residues. CDR3: CASSEVSQGAGPLHF. CDR3 nucleotide sequence: TGTGCCAGCAGTGAAGTTTCCCAGGGGGCGGGTCCCCTCCACTTT.

This clone was counted between two and nine times. CDR3: CASSLGRENTEAFF. CDR3 coding DNA: TGCGCCAGCAGCCTAGGACGGGAGAACACTGAAGCTTTCTTT. The chain couples TRBV4-3 to TRBJ1-1; no clear D gene. This CDR3 has 14 amino acids. Germline-derived CDR1 and CDR2 are LGHNA and YSLEER. The V gene lost 4 bases and the J gene lost 1 base, with 10 bases spanning the gap.

V gene TRBV28 combines with J gene TRBJ2-3; 12 bases match TRBD2. Germline V CDR1 and CDR2: MDHEN, SYDVKM. V dropped 4 bases and J dropped 5; count of bases not matched to a gene: 10. CDR3 length equals 17 residues. Here the CDR3 DNA reads TGTGCCAGCAGTTCCGGCCGACTAGCGGGAGCTGGAGATACGCAGTATTTT. Its protein is CASSSGRLAGAGDTQYF.

The chain is built from TRBV18 and TRBJ1-5; a possible D gene is TRBD1 (5 bases). Germline V lookup: CDR1 KGHSH, CDR2 LQKENI. V lost 2 bases and J 4 bases, leaving 18 bases between the germline ends. The CDR3 is made up of 17 amino acids. The CDR3 DNA reads as TGTGCCAGCTCACCAGCCCCGGCGGGGGATTGGAATCAGCCCCAGCATTTT. This encodes CASSPAPAGDWNQPQHF.

This chain uses TRBV27 with TRBJ2-1; 9 bases line up with TRBD2. The germline gives CDR1 MNHEY, CDR2 SMNVEV (reference sequence). V lost 3 bases, J lost 3 bases, and 6 bases stayed unmatched. CDR3 length: 16 residues. The DNA for the CDR3 is TGTGCCAGCAGTTTCTCTAGCGGGGTAAACTACAATGAGCAGTTCTTC. It specifies CASSFSSGVNYNEQFF.

The chain employs TRBV19 and TRBJ1-4, with D uncertain. V was clipped by 4 bases and J by 0 bases, with 18 bases between them. The germline V gene encodes CDR1 LNHDA and CDR2 SQIVND (reference sequence). This CDR3 is built from 18 residues. The CDR3 coding sequence is TGTGCCAGTAGTACCTTAACCCAAAGGCGGACAACTAATGAAAAACTGTTTTTT. Translated: CASSTLTQRRTTNEKLFF.

This clone was detected only a few times. The chain is built from TRBV5-1 and TRBJ2-7; 9 nucleotides match TRBD1. With 3 bases clipped from V and 7 bases from J, the junction kept 5 bases outside the gene matches. Germline-derived CDR1 and CDR2 are SGHRS and YFSETQ. The CDR3 totals 13 residues. CDR3 coding DNA: TGCGCCAGCAGCTGGGACAGGGAGTTTGAGCAGTACTTC. Its protein product is CASSWDREFEQYF.

The sample holds one count of this clone. The J gene is TRBJ2-7, the V gene TRBV7-2, with a possible D match to TRBD1 (6 bases). The germline V gene has CDR1 SGHTA and CDR2 FQGNSA. V was cut by 2 bases and J by 2 bases, with 10 bases left in between. CDR3 length equals 14 residues. CDR3 sequence (DNA): TGTGCCAGCAGCTTAAGGGACAAGACCTACGAGCAGTACTTC. Translated, it gives CASSLRDKTYEQYF.

This clone came up a few times. This rearrangement joins TRBV5-1 to TRBJ1-3; D unclear. The germline gives CDR1 SGHRS, CDR2 YFSETQ. The CDR3 has 16 residues. Trimming took off 1 base at V and 0 bases at J, with 11 bases between the two ends. Here the CDR3 DNA reads TGCGCCAGCAGCTTGCTGGCAGGCACCTCTGGAAACACCATATATTTT. This encodes CASSLLAGTSGNTIYF.

Details on this clone: A read error may produce the germline difference seen at one junction end. The chain couples TRBV7-3 to TRBJ2-2; TRBD2 is a possible D gene (5 bases). Germline CDR1 is SGHTA and CDR2 is FQGTGA. This CDR3 contains 15 residues. CDR3 amino acids: CASSFDGPNTGEPFF. Here the CDR3 DNA reads TGTGCCAGCAGCTTCGACGGGCCGAACACCGGGGAGCCGTTTTTT.

V usage is TRBV7-3 and J usage is TRBJ2-5; 8 positions match TRBD2. The V segment lost 2 bases and the J segment 9 bases; nucleotides outside the gene matches: 14. The CDR3 runs 16 residues. Germline CDR1 is SGHTA and CDR2 is FQGTGA. CDR3 coding DNA: TGTGCCAGCAGCTTAGGGCCTAGCGGGCCCTCGGGGGCCCAGTACTTC. Translated, it gives CASSLGPSGPSGAQYF.

As regards this clone: Mismatch with germline at one junction end may stem from a read error. This specimen includes other DNA sequences encoding the same CDR3. The chain has TRBV27 and TRBJ1-6; D gene ambiguous. Germline CDR1 reads MNHEY; CDR2 reads SMNVEV (reference sequence). The CDR3 covers 15 residues. CDR3 amino acids: CASSFNSFSNSPLHF. The DNA for the CDR3 is TGTGCCAGCAGTTTCAACAGCTTTAGTAATTCCCCCCTCCACTTT.

This chain links TRBV9 with TRBJ2-5; the D gene is possibly TRBD1 (6 bases). Trimming pared 0 bases from V and 0 bases from J, leaving 15 bases between. This CDR3 contains 17 residues. Germline CDR1 and CDR2: SGDLS and YYNGEE. This chain's CDR3 is CASSVGDTVAYQETQYF. CDR3 sequence (DNA): TGTGCCAGCAGCGTAGGGGACACCGTAGCATACCAAGAGACCCAGTACTTC.

This clone has a handful of counts. The rearrangement uses TRBV9 and TRBJ1-2; TRBD1 agrees at 7 bases. The CDR3 loop spans 16 amino acids. Per the germline V gene, CDR1 is SGDLS and CDR2 is YYNGEE. Trimming at V came to 0 bases and at J to 3 bases, leaving 8 bases not matched to a gene. The CDR3 loop is CASSVAVQGFDYGYTF. The CDR3 region has the DNA TGTGCCAGCAGCGTAGCTGTACAGGGGTTCGACTATGGCTACACCTTC.

This chain links TRBV30 with TRBJ1-2, with 11 bases that match TRBD1. Germline assignment: CDR1 GTSNPN and CDR2 SVGIG (reference sequence). V was clipped by 5 bases and J by 4 bases; unmatched bases: 3. The CDR3 is 13 residues long. In DNA form, the CDR3 reads TGTGCCTGGGCCGGGACAGGGGGCTATGGCTACACCTTC. It encodes CAWAGTGGYGYTF.